Listed below are T cell receptor beta chains from one sample, sequenced in a study of shared clonotypes between healthy human individuals. Sequenced by immunoSEQ multiplex PCR; TCRdb stores in-frame clones only, minus some. The profile shows 600,000 to 750,000 clones, about 90% of them singletons. Sequences were obtained from memory CD8+ T cells from PBMCs. Receptors originate from a man younger than 30 in good health. Some clones in this sample may be carry-over from other donors' samples. CDR3s include the opening cysteine and the closing phenylalanine or tryptophan. D genes are given only for firm matches. The size field is filled for only some rows; it gives once, few, many or a size class.

V gene,D gene,J gene,clone size,CDR3 protein,CDR3 DNA
TRBV13,NA,TRBJ2-7,NA,CASSLGGSTEQYF,TGTGCCAGCAGCTTAGGCGGGAGTACGGAGCAGTACTTC
TRBV5-6,TRBD2,TRBJ2-3,NA,CASRLAGGPRDTQYF,TGTGCCAGCAGGTTAGCGGGAGGGCCTCGAGATACGCAGTATTTT
TRBV9,NA,TRBJ2-3,NA,CASSVGVSGSTDTQYF,TGTGCCAGCAGCGTAGGAGTCAGCGGGAGCACAGATACGCAGTATTTT
TRBV9,NA,TRBJ2-3,NA,CASSVDRGWVTDTQYF,TGTGCCAGCAGCGTAGATCGGGGATGGGTCACAGATACGCAGTATTTT
TRBV27,TRBD2,TRBJ2-3,NA,CASSHSGSVDTQYF,TGTGCCAGCAGTCATAGCGGGAGCGTAGATACGCAGTATTTT
TRBV5-6,TRBD2,TRBJ2-7,NA,CASGFYSGVYEQYF,TGTGCCAGCGGCTTTTATAGCGGGGTCTACGAGCAGTACTTC
TRBV7-9,TRBD2,TRBJ2-1,many,CASSSGTSGTDEQFF,TGTGCCAGCAGCTCCGGGACTAGCGGGACCGATGAGCAGTTCTTC
TRBV6-5,NA,TRBJ1-1,NA,CASSYRDWGAEAFF,TGTGCCAGCAGTTACCGGGACTGGGGCGCTGAAGCTTTCTTT
TRBV6-5,TRBD2,TRBJ2-7,NA,CASKPAGGYEQYF,TGTGCCAGCAAACCAGCGGGAGGCTACGAGCAGTACTTC
TRBV6-1,NA,TRBJ2-3,NA,CASREGPTGTDTQYF,TGTGCCAGCAGAGAAGGTCCCACGGGGACAGATACGCAGTATTTT
TRBV27,NA,TRBJ2-7,NA,CASSLLGFDEQYF,TGTGCCAGCAGTTTATTAGGGTTCGACGAGCAGTACTTC
TRBV11-2,TRBD1,TRBJ1-3,NA,CASSFWTGLSGNTIYF,TGTGCCAGCAGCTTTTGGACAGGCCTCTCTGGAAACACCATATATTTT
TRBV27,TRBD2,TRBJ2-4,NA,CASSPRGAGGAAKNIQYF,TGTGCCAGCAGTCCCCGGGGAGCGGGAGGGGCAGCCAAAAACATTCAGTACTTC
TRBV21-1,NA,TRBJ2-7,NA,CASEPGTGLSGSYEQYF,TGTGCCAGCGAACCCGGGACAGGATTGTCAGGCTCCTACGAGCAGTACTTC
TRBV9,NA,TRBJ1-4,NA,CASSPSLYGTNEKLFF,TGTGCCAGCAGCCCCAGTCTGTACGGCACTAATGAAAAACTGTTTTTT
TRBV10-1,TRBD2,TRBJ2-5,NA,CASSGRVETQYF,TGCGCCAGCAGCGGGAGGGTCGAGACCCAGTACTTC
TRBV9,NA,TRBJ2-1,NA,CASSVSGAGSNEQFF,TGTGCCAGCAGCGTCTCGGGGGCAGGCTCCAATGAGCAGTTCTTC
TRBV15,TRBD1,TRBJ2-4,NA,CATSREGGQKNIQYF,TGTGCCACCAGCAGAGAAGGGGGACAGAAAAACATTCAGTACTTC
TRBV4-1,TRBD1,TRBJ2-7,NA,CASSSTGDYEQYF,TGCGCCAGCAGCTCTACAGGGGACTACGAGCAGTACTTC
TRBV7-9,TRBD2,TRBJ2-3,NA,CASSSRGGTSTDTQYF,TGTGCCAGCAGCTCACGGGGAGGGACCAGCACAGATACGCAGTATTTT
TRBV7-2,TRBD1,TRBJ1-1,NA,CASSLVRTGTTEAFF,TGTGCCAGCAGCTTAGTAAGGACAGGGACCACTGAAGCTTTCTTT
TRBV7-2,NA,TRBJ1-4,NA,CASSRAVFGEKLFF,TGTGCCAGCAGCCGAGCTGTATTTGGTGAAAAACTGTTTTTT
TRBV15,TRBD2,TRBJ2-7,NA,CATSRERRAGGVYEQYF,TGTGCCACCAGCAGAGAACGACGAGCGGGAGGGGTCTACGAGCAGTACTTC
TRBV7-9,NA,TRBJ2-1,NA,CASSLKGLTYNEQFF,TGTGCCAGCAGCTTAAAGGGGCTCACCTACAATGAGCAGTTCTTC
TRBV27,TRBD2,TRBJ2-7,NA,CASRRLAGVYEQYF,TGTGCCAGCAGGCGACTAGCGGGAGTGTACGAGCAGTACTTC
TRBV15,TRBD2,TRBJ2-7,NA,CATSGGGGAYEQYF,TGTGCCACCAGCGGCGGGGGTGGGGCCTACGAGCAGTACTTC
TRBV19,TRBD2,TRBJ2-2,NA,CASSISSGAGGIVTGELFF,TGTGCCAGTAGTATCTCGTCAGGAGCGGGAGGTATTGTCACCGGGGAGCTGTTTTTT
TRBV11-2,TRBD1,TRBJ2-7,NA,CASSFQGDYEQYF,TGTGCCAGCAGCTTTCAGGGGGACTACGAGCAGTACTTC
TRBV7-2,TRBD2,TRBJ2-1,NA,CASSLRREGYNEQFF,TGTGCCAGCAGCTTACGGAGGGAGGGGTACAATGAGCAGTTCTTC
TRBV30,NA,TRBJ1-1,NA,CAWTGLRNTEAFF,TGTGCCTGGACGGGACTGCGAAACACTGAAGCTTTCTTT
TRBV7-9,TRBD1,TRBJ1-2,NA,CASSLEGGGYGYTF,TGTGCCAGCAGCTTAGAAGGGGGCGGCTATGGCTACACCTTC